This T cell receptor beta chain comes out of a study of graft-versus-host responses after intestinal transplantation (dated by TCRdb to 2020 to 2023). Some background on the complete study: Multivisceral, liver-intestinal, or isolated intestinal transplants were received by the recipients. All recipients received anti-thymocyte globulin induction followed by maintenance tacrolimus and steroids for roughly three years. After intestinal transplantation, graft-versus-host and host-versus-graft alloreactive T cell clones were followed in the graft, circulation and bone marrow using bulk TCR-beta CDR3 sequencing. Alloreactive clones were identified by sequencing pre-transplant mixed lymphocyte reaction products and comparing these products with unstimulated pre-transplant donor and recipient T cells. Of the roughly 23 intestinal transplant recipients enrolled in the cohort, one of whom was a retransplant, a few patients without pretransplant specimens were excluded. A peak of at least 4% donor T cells among recipient peripheral blood mononuclear cells was the definition used for donor T cell macrochimerism. Samples from a few later patients were sequenced in-house on an Illumina MiSeq with MiXCR processing rather than by the commercial service. What the research found in general, with its limitations: Early after transplant, peak levels of circulating GvH clones were found to be associated with declines in HvG clones. Conclusions were limited by the relatively low number and heterogeneity of intestinal transplant patients. GvH clones were found in recipient bone marrow, and some of the GvH clones appeared earlier in ileal mucosa or blood, which is consistent with an intestinal mucosal origin. In the allografts of patients with donor T cell macrochimerism, GvH to HvG T cell clonal ratios were high.

Details on this clone: Its specific antigen is unknown. Base qualities are not at hand, and no much larger clone is one base apart.

Blood samples were collected up to 4 times in the first month after transplant and then at least monthly when available. CDR1 and CDR2 are drawn from the germline V gene: SGHTS, YDEGEE. The CDR3 holds 18 amino acids from the cysteine to the phenylalanine. Only the CDR3 portion is preserved as DNA: 54 bases, with reading frame beginning at the first base. V is pruned by 3 bases and J by 0 bases, leaving 11 bases of the junction without a gene match. Library prep was done by the immunoSEQ multiplex PCR assay. High-throughput TCR-beta CDR3 sequencing of genomic DNA from most patients was performed by Adaptive Biotechnologies. In the authors' own workflow: TCR sequencing data for approximately 17 patients were retrieved from Adaptive's ImmunoSEQ software; three other patients were processed with MiXCR and VDJtools. Because the origin of CDR3 nucleotide sequences shared between donor and recipient could not be assigned, those sequences were removed. To count as alloreactive, a clone needed at least 2-fold expansion over unstimulated cells and a minimum CFSE-low frequency of 0.002% (template counts) or 0.001% (read counts). A clone was considered mappable if detected in the sequenced pre-transplant spleen, lymph node, or MLR CFSE-low populations of the donor or recipient. Cumulative frequency of alloreactive clones was calculated as a percentage of all sequences weighted by copy number. TCRdb mirrors the immuneACCESS table, restricted to in-frame sequences. Some clones are absent from its copies; in checked studies, under half trace to an unresolved V gene, and the reason for the others is unknown. V, J and clone size reflect that table, while D and trimming were determined from the DNA. This sample lists around 20,000 clones; roughly 89% were detected once. Just over 5% of the sample is held by the ten biggest clonotypes.

Rearrangement joined TRBV5-8 to TRBJ2-2, with TRBD1 identical over 7 junction bases. The sample was PBMCs, taken about 62 days after intestinal transplantation. The source is a human patient who received an intestinal transplant, so some T cells may come from the graft donor. The CDR3 sequence is CASSWLLRTGPNTGELFF. The DNA sequence is TGTGCCAGCAGCTGGCTCCTTAGGACAGGACCGAACACCGGGGAGCTGTTTTTT.